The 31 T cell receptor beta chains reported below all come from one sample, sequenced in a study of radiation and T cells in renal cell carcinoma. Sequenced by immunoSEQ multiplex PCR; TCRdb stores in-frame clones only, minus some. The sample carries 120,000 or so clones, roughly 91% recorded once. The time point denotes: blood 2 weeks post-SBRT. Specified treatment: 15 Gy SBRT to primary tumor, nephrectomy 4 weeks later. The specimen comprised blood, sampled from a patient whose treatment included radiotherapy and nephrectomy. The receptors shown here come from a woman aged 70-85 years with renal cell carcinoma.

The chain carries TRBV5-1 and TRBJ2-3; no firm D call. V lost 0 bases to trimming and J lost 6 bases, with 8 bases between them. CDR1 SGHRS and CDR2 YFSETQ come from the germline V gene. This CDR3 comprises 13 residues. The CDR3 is CASSLVESDTQYF. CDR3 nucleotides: TGCGCCAGCAGCTTGGTCGAGTCGGATACGCAGTATTTT.

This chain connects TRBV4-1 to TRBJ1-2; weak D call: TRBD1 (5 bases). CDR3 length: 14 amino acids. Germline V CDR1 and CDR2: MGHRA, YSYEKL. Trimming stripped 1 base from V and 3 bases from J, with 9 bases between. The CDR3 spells CASSQAQVDYGYTF. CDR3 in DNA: TGCGCCAGCAGCCAAGCACAGGTAGACTATGGCTACACCTTC.

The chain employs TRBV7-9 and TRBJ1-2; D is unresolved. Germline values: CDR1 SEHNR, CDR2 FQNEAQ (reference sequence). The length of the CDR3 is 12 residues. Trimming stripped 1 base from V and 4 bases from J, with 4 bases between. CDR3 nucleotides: TGTGCCAGCAGCTTAGTCAGCTATGGCTACACCTTC. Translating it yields CASSLVSYGYTF.

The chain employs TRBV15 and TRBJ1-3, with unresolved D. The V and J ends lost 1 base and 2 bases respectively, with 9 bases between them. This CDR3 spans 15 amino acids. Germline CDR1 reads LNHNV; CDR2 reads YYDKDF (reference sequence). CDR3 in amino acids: CATSRARPAGNTIYF. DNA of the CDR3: TGTGCCACCAGCAGAGCCAGGCCGGCTGGAAACACCATATATTTT.

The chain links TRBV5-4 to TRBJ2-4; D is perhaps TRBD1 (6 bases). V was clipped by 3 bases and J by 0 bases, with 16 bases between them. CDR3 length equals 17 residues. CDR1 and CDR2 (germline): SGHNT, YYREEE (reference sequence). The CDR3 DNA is TGTGCCAGCAGCTCCGTTGGACAGTCCCTAGCCAAAAACATTCAGTACTTC. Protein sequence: CASSSVGQSLAKNIQYF.

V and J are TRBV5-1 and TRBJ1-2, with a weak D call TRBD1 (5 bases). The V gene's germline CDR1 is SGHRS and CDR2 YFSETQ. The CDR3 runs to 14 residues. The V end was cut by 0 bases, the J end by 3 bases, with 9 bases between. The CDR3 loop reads CASSLEGTHYGYTF. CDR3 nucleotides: TGCGCCAGCAGCTTGGAAGGGACCCACTATGGCTACACCTTC.

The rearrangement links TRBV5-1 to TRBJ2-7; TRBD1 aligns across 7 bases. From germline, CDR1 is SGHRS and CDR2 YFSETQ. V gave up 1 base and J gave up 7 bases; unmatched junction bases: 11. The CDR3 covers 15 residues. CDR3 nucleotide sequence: TGCGCCAGCAGCTTGTTTGAGACAGGGATTCGGGAGCAGTACTTC. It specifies CASSLFETGIREQYF.

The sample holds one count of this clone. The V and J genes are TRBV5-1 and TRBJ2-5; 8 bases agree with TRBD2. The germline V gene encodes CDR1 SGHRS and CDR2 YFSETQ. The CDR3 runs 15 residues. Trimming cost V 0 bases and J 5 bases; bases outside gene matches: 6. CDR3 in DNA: TGCGCCAGCAGCTTGGCGGGGACTAGTGGGGAGACCCAGTACTTC. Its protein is CASSLAGTSGETQYF.

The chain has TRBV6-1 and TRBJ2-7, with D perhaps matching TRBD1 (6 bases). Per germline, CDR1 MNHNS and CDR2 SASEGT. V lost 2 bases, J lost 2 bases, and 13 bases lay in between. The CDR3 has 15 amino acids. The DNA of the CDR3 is TGTGCCAGCAGTGAATACGGGACACCAGCCTACGAGCAGTACTTC. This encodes CASSEYGTPAYEQYF.

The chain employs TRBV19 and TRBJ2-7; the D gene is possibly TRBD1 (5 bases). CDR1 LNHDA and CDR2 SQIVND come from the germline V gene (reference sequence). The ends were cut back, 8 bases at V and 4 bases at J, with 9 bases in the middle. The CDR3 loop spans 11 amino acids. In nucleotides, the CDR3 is TGTGCCAGTGGACACCCTTACGAGCAGTACTTC. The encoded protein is CASGHPYEQYF.

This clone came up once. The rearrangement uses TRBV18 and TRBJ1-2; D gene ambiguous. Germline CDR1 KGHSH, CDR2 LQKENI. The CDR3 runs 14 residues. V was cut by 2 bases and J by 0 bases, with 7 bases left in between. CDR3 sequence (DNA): TGTGCCAGCTCACCAACAGATACTAACTATGGCTACACCTTC. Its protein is CASSPTDTNYGYTF.

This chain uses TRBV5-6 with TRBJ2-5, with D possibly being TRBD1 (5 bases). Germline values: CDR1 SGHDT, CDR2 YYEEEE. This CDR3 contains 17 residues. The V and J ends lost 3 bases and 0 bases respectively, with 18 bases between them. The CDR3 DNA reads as TGTGCCAGCAGCTACGAGATCGACAGCGCCGACCAAGAGACCCAGTACTTC. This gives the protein CASSYEIDSADQETQYF.

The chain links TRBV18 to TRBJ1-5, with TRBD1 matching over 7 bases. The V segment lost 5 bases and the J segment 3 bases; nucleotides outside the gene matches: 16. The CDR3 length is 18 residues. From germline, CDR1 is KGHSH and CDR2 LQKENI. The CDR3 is CASSSTGAAWPPNQPQHF. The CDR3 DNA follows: TGTGCCAGCTCATCTACAGGGGCAGCCTGGCCCCCCAATCAGCCCCAGCATTTT. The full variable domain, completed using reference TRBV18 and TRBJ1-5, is NAGVMQNPRHLVRRRGQEARLRCSPMKGHSHVYWYRQLPEEGLKFMVYLQKENIIDESGMPKERFSAEFPKEGPSILRIQQVVRGDSAAYFCASSSTGAAWPPNQPQHFGDGTRLSIL.

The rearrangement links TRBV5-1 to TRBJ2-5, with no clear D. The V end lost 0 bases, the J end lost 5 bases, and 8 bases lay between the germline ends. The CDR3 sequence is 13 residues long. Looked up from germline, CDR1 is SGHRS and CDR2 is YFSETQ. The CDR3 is CASSLAFLETQYF. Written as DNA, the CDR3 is TGCGCCAGCAGCTTGGCCTTTTTGGAGACCCAGTACTTC.

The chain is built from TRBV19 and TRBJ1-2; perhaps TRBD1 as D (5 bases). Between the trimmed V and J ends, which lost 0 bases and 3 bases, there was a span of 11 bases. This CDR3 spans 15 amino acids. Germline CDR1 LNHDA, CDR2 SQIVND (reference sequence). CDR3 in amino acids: CASSIDLGGHYGYTF. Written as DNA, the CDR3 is TGTGCCAGTAGTATAGATCTCGGGGGACACTATGGCTACACCTTC. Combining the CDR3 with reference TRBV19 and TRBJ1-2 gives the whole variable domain DGGITQSPKYLFRKEGQNVTLSCEQNLNHDAMYWYRQDPGQGLRLIYYSQIVNDFQKGDIAEGYSVSREKKESFPLTVTSAQKNPTAFYLCASSIDLGGHYGYTFGSGTRLTVV.

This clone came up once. CDR3 protein: CASSLEAYTGQYF. DNA for the CDR3: TGCGCCAGCAGCTTGGAGGCATATACGGGGCAGTACTTC. The chain is built from TRBV5-1 and TRBJ2-7; no clear D. The germline V and J ends were trimmed by 0 bases and 9 bases, with 13 bases remaining between them. CDR1 is SGHRS and CDR2 is YFSETQ in the germline V gene. This CDR3 comprises 13 residues.

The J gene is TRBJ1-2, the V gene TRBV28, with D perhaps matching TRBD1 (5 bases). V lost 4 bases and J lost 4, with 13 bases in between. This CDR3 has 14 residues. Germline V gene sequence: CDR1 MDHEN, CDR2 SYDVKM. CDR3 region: CASSSPGYSYGYTF. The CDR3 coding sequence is TGTGCCAGCAGTTCTCCAGGGTACAGCTATGGCTACACCTTC.

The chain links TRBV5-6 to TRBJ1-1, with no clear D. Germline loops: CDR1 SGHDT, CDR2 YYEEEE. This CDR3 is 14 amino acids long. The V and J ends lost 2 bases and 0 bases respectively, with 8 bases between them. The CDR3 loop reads CASSLGWVNTEAFF. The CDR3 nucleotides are TGTGCCAGCAGCTTAGGATGGGTGAACACTGAAGCTTTCTTT.

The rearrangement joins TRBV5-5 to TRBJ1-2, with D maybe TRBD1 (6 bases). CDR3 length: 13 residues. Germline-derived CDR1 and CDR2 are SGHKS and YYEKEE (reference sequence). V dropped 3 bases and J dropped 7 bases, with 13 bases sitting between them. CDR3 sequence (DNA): TGTGCCAGCAGCTCCCCTGAGGGGGTTGGCTACACCTTC. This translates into CASSSPEGVGYTF.

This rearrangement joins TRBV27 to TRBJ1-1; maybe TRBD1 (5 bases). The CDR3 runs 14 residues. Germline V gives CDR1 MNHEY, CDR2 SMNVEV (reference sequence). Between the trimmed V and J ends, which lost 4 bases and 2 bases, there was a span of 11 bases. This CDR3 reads CASSYRSTNTEAFF. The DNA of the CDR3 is TGTGCCAGCAGTTACAGGAGCACTAACACTGAAGCTTTCTTT.

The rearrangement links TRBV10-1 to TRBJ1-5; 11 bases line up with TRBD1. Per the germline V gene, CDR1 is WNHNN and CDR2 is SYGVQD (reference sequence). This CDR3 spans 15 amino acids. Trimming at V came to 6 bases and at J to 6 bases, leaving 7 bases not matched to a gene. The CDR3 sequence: CASRTGQGAGQPQHF. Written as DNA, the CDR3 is TGCGCCAGCAGGACCGGACAGGGGGCCGGTCAGCCCCAGCATTTT.

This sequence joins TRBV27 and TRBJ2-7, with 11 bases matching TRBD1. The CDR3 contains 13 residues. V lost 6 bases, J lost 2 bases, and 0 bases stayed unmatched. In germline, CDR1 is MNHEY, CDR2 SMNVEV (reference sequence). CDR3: CASRGQGAYEQYF. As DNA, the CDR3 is TGTGCCAGCAGGGGACAGGGGGCCTACGAGCAGTACTTC.

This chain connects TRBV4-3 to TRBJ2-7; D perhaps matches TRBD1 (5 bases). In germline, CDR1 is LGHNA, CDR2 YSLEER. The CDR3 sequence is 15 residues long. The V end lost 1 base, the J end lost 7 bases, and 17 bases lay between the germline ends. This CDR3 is CASSQVFRVSSEQYF. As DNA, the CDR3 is TGCGCCAGCAGCCAAGTATTCAGGGTCAGCTCGGAGCAGTACTTC.

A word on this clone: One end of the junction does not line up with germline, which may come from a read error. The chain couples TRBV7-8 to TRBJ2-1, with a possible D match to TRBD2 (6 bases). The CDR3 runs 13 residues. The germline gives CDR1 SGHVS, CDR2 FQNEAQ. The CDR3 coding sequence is TGTGCCAGCAGCTTGACCAAGGAATCCCCGGGGGTCTTC. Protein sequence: CASSLTKESPGVF. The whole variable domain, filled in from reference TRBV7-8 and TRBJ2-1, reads GAGVSQSPRYKVAKRGQDVALRCDPISGHVSLFWYQQALGQGPEFLTYFQNEAQLDKSGLPSDRFFAERPEGSVSTLKIQRTQQEDSAVYLCASSLTKESPGVFGPGTRLTVL.

The CDR3 nucleotides are TGTGCCAGCAGCCGGGACAGGGGGCAAGGAAACACCATATATTTT. Translating gives CASSRDRGQGNTIYF. The gene calls are TRBV4-2 and TRBJ1-3; TRBD1 aligns across 12 bases. Germline CDR1 is LGHNA and CDR2 is YNFKEQ. Trimming at V came to 4 bases and at J to 4 bases, leaving 2 bases not matched to a gene. The CDR3 totals 15 residues.

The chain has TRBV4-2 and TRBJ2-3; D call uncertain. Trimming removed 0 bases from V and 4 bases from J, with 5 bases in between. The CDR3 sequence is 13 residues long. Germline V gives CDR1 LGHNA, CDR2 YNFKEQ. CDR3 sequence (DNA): TGTGCCAGCAGCCAAGAGATGTCAGATACGCAGTATTTT. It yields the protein CASSQEMSDTQYF.

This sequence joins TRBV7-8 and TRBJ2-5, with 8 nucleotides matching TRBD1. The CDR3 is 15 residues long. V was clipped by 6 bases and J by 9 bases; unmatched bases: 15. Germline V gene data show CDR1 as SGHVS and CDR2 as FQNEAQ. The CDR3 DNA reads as TGTGCCAGCAGATTATCCCCAGGGGGCGCGGGGCCCCAGTACTTC. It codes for CASRLSPGGAGPQYF. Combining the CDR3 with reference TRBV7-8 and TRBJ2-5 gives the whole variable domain GAGVSQSPRYKVAKRGQDVALRCDPISGHVSLFWYQQALGQGPEFLTYFQNEAQLDKSGLPSDRFFAERPEGSVSTLKIQRTQQEDSAVYLCASRLSPGGAGPQYFGPGTRLLVL.

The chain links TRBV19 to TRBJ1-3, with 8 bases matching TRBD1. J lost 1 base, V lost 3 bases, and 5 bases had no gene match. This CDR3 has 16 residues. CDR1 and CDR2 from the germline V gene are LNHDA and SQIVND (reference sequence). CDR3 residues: CASSMDRADSGNTIYF. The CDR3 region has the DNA TGTGCCAGTAGTATGGACAGGGCGGATTCTGGAAACACCATATATTTT. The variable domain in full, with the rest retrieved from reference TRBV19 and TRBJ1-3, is DGGITQSPKYLFRKEGQNVTLSCEQNLNHDAMYWYRQDPGQGLRLIYYSQIVNDFQKGDIAEGYSVSREKKESFPLTVTSAQKNPTAFYLCASSMDRADSGNTIYFGEGSWLTVV.

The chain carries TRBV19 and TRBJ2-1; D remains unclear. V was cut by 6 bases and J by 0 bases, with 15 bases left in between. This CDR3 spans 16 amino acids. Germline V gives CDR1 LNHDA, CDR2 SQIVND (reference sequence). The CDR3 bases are TGTGCCAGTAGCAGACGGAAATCGAGCTCCTACAATGAGCAGTTCTTC. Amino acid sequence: CASSRRKSSSYNEQFF.

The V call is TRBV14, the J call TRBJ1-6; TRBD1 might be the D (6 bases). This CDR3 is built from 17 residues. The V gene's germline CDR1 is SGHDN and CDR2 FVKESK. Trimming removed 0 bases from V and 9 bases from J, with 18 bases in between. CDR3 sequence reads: CASSQDIRGARGSPLHF. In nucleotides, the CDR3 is TGTGCCAGCAGCCAAGATATAAGGGGGGCTCGAGGTTCACCCCTCCACTTT. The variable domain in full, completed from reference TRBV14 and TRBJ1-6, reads EAGVTQFPSHSVIEKGQTVTLRCDPISGHDNLYWYRRVMGKEIKFLLHFVKESKQDESGMPNNRFLAERTGGTYSTLKVQPAELEDSGVYFCASSQDIRGARGSPLHFGNGTRLTVT.

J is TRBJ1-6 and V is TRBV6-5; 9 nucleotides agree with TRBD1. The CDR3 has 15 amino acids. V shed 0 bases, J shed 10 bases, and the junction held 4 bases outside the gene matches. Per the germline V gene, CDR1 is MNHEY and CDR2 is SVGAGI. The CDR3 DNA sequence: TGTGCCAGCAGTTACTCGAGGGACAGGGTATCACCCCTCCACTTT. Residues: CASSYSRDRVSPLHF.